This TCR beta chain is drawn from a study of early T cells in non-severe SARS-CoV-2 infection. At the level of the study: The sequenced material was bulk RNA from unsorted whole blood, and its chains were unpaired.

TCRdb passed the 5' RACE reads through MiXCR, listing each CDR3 protein once. This sample has roughly 92,000 distinct CDR3 sequences, with over 9.5% found just once. Germline values: CDR1 MGHRA, CDR2 YSYEKL. CDR3 size: 17 residues. V lost 0 bases and J lost 2; bases outside the gene matches: 5. The study's findings and limits: Lookups in VDJdb leaned toward anti-spike CD8 responses and missed private and CD4 specificities.

This clonotype was counted many times. Its antigen is unidentified. The input for sequencing was whole blood, taken at baseline. This TCR was recovered from an adult who was a healthcare worker with PCR-confirmed SARS-CoV-2 infection or an uninfected control (not recorded which). The genes are TRBV4-1 and TRBJ2-2; 8 nucleotides agree with TRBD2. CDR3 sequence: CASSQDSSGANTGELFF. The CDR3 coding sequence is TGCGCCAGCAGCCAAGATAGTAGCGGGGCTAACACCGGGGAGCTGTTTTTT.